These T cell receptor beta chains were read from a single sample in a study of blood T cell repertoires in COVID-19. Sequencing was performed with immunoSEQ multiplex PCR; in TCRdb, only in-frame clones are kept and a portion is missing. Here the sample spans around 390,000 clones, around nine tenths being singletons. Sequencing was performed on PBMCs or T cells enriched from blood (not recorded which). The source is a woman aged 50 to 65 who had recovered from COVID-19. CDR3s include the opening cysteine and the closing phenylalanine or tryptophan. A D gene is named only where the DNA matches it firmly. Some rows have no size entry. The others give once, few or many, or a class for an expanded clone.

>16|TRBD1|TRBJ1-3|NA|TRBV7-9
CASSPGQADSGNTIYF
TGTGCCAGCAGTCCTGGACAGGCCGACTCTGGAAACACCATATATTTT
>13|NA|TRBJ2-1|NA|TRBV3-1/TRBV3-2
CASSLVVGEARFF
TGTGCCAGCAGCCTCGTGGTCGGGGAAGCCAGGTTCTTC
>13|NA|TRBJ1-2|once|TRBV6-5
CASTTGSPYGYTF
TGTGCCAGCACAACCGGGAGTCCCTATGGCTACACCTTC
>15|TRBD1|TRBJ1-2|NA|TRBV7-9
CASSRDRDRGSGYTF
TGTGCCAGCAGCAGGGACCGGGACAGGGGGTCTGGCTACACCTTC
>15|NA|TRBJ1-6|once|TRBV30
CAWSVVPGEGSPLHF
TGTGCCTGGAGTGTAGTCCCGGGAGAGGGTTCACCCCTCCACTTT
>16|NA|TRBJ1-5|NA|TRBV28
CASTLGLHLSNQPQHF
TGTGCCAGCACTTTGGGGCTACACCTTAGCAATCAGCCCCAGCATTTT
>13|NA|TRBJ1-5|NA|TRBV7-2
CASAGGRGQPQHF
TGTGCCAGCGCAGGAGGCAGGGGTCAGCCCCAGCATTTT
>12|NA|TRBJ2-7|NA|TRBV5-1
CASSLGLKEQYF
TGCGCCAGCAGCTTGGGACTAAAAGAGCAGTACTTC
>13|TRBD1|TRBJ2-1|NA|TRBV5-1
CASSPGQANEQFF
TGCGCCAGCAGCCCTGGACAGGCGAATGAGCAGTTCTTC
>15|NA|TRBJ1-3|NA|TRBV4-3
CASSHRSPIGNTIYF
TGCGCCAGCAGCCATAGATCGCCGATCGGGAACACCATATATTTT
>11|NA|TRBJ2-1|NA|TRBV20-1
CSARALNEQFF
TGCAGTGCTAGAGCCCTGAATGAGCAGTTCTTC
>14|NA|TRBJ2-7|NA|TRBV4-1
CASSPAGGSYEQYF
TGCGCCAGCAGCCCCGCGGGCGGCTCCTACGAGCAGTACTTC
>13|NA|TRBJ1-4|NA|TRBV4-3
CASSQELNEKLFF
TGCGCCAGCAGCCAGGAGCTTAATGAAAAACTGTTTTTT
>12|NA|TRBJ1-2|NA|TRBV6-5
CASSTQNYGYTF
TGTGCCAGCAGTACACAAAACTATGGCTACACCTTC
>14|NA|TRBJ1-1|NA|TRBV18
CASTSGGKNTEAFF
TGTGCCAGCACTTCGGGAGGGAAGAACACTGAAGCTTTCTTT
>15|TRBD1|TRBJ1-1|NA|TRBV27
CASSLKDRADTEAFF
TGTGCCAGCAGCCTAAAGGACAGGGCGGACACTGAAGCTTTCTTT
>14|NA|TRBJ1-1|NA|TRBV16
CASSRGGGLSEAFF
TGTGCCAGCAGCCGTGGGGGAGGGTTGTCTGAAGCTTTCTTT
>15|NA|TRBJ1-4|NA|TRBV6-1
CASSERGSVSEKLFF
TGTGCCAGCAGTGAAAGGGGGAGTGTTAGTGAAAAACTGTTTTTT
>15|NA|TRBJ1-5|once|TRBV7-2
CASSLLLGAGQPQHF
TGTGCCAGCAGCTTACTGTTGGGGGCCGGACAGCCCCAGCATTTT
>21|TRBD1|TRBJ2-4|few|TRBV6-4
CASSDGTGIVPGFLAKNIQYF
TGTGCCAGCAGTGACGGGACAGGGATTGTCCCGGGGTTCCTAGCCAAAAACATTCAGTACTTC
>13|NA|TRBJ2-3|NA|TRBV7-9
CASSLGTPDTQYF
TGTGCCAGCAGCTTAGGGACACCAGATACGCAGTATTTT
>16|NA|TRBJ1-6|few|TRBV2
CASSASTAVYNSPLHF
TGTGCCAGCAGTGCGTCGACAGCCGTCTATAATTCACCCCTCCACTTT
>14|TRBD1|TRBJ1-3|NA|TRBV18
CASSPMTGGNTIYF
TGTGCCAGCTCACCCATGACAGGGGGCAACACCATATATTTT